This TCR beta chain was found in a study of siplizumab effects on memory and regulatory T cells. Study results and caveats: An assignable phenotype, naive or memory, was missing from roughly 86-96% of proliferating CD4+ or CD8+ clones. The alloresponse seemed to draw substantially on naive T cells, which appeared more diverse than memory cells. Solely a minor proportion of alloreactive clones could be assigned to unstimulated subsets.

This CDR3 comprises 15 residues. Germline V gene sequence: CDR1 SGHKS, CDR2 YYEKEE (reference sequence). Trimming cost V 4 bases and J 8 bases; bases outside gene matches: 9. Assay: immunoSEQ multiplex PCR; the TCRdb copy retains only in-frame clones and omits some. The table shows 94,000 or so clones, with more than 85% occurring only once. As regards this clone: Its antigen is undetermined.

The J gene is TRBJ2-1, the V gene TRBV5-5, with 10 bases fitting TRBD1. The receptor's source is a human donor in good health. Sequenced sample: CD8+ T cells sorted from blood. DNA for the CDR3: TGTGCCAGCAGCCTATGGACAGGGGGACACGATGAGCAGTTCTTC. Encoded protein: CASSLWTGGHDEQFF.